The 20 T cell receptor beta chains below all came from one sample that was sequenced in a study of Ad26.COV2.S vaccination and SARS-CoV-2 variants. The assay was immunoSEQ multiplex PCR, and TCRdb's table has in-frame clones only and misses some. The table lists hundreds of thousands of clones, less than 90% of them singletons. Treatment specified: some 19 received Ad26.COV2.S at low or high dose, single or two shots; 5 received placebo; per-sample allocation not given. Day 63 after the first vaccine or placebo injection was the time point for sampling. This specimen was peripheral blood, taken in a trial of Ad26.COV2.S vaccine versus placebo. The source is a person aged 18 to 65 who received the Ad26.COV2.S COVID-19 vaccine or a placebo.

The chain carries TRBV6-2 or TRBV6-3 and TRBJ2-5; 8 bases fit TRBD1. The CDR3 consists of 14 residues. V dropped 5 bases and J dropped 6; count of bases not matched to a gene: 8. CDR1 is MNHEY, CDR2 SVGEGT, per germline. The CDR3 protein is CASSTGGIFKTQYF. CDR3 in DNA: TGTGCCAGCAGTACAGGGGGTATCTTTAAGACCCAGTACTTC.

The chain joins TRBV7-8 to TRBJ1-4; D may be TRBD1 (6 bases). From germline, CDR1 is SGHVS and CDR2 FQNEAQ. The CDR3 has 17 amino acids. The V end lost 5 bases, the J end lost 6 bases, and 22 bases lay between the germline ends. The CDR3 sequence: CASSQVGGPGIYEKLFF. The CDR3 DNA follows: TGTGCCAGCAGCCAAGTCGGGGGCCCGGGGATCTATGAAAAACTGTTTTTT.

V is TRBV7-8 and J is TRBJ2-1; TRBD1 aligns across 9 bases. Germline CDR1 and CDR2: SGHVS and FQNEAQ. The ends lost 3 bases at V and 7 bases at J; junction bases unmatched: 13. The CDR3 has 17 amino acids. As DNA, the CDR3 is TGTGCCAGCAGCTTCAAGGGCCCCGGGACAGGGCGGAATGAGCAGTTCTTC. It translates to CASSFKGPGTGRNEQFF.

The chain has TRBV28 and TRBJ2-3; no firm D call. V was shortened by 8 bases and J by 2 bases, with 17 bases between the two germline ends. The CDR3 contains 15 residues. In germline, CDR1 is MDHEN, CDR2 SYDVKM. CDR3 in amino acids: CASERRSDDTDTQYF. For the CDR3, the DNA is TGTGCCAGCGAACGTCGGAGTGACGACACAGATACGCAGTATTTT.

About this clone itself: Within the sample, other DNA sequences also encode this same CDR3. The genes are TRBV9 and TRBJ2-1; D ambiguous. V was clipped by 0 bases and J by 0 bases, with 7 bases between them. The CDR3 is made up of 15 amino acids. Germline CDR1 SGDLS, CDR2 YYNGEE. This chain's CDR3 is CASSVDGVSYNEQFF. The CDR3 region has the DNA TGTGCCAGCAGCGTAGATGGGGTCTCCTACAATGAGCAGTTCTTC. Based on the CDR3 plus reference TRBV9 and TRBJ2-1, the full variable domain is DSGVTQTPKHLITATGQRVTLRCSPRSGDLSVYWYQQSLDQGLQFLIQYYNGEERAKGNILERFSAQQFPDLHSELNLSSLELGDSALYFCASSVDGVSYNEQFFGPGTRLTVL.

The V and J genes are TRBV28 and TRBJ2-2; weak D call: TRBD1 (5 bases). The germline V gene has CDR1 MDHEN and CDR2 SYDVKM. The CDR3 runs 15 residues. Trimming took off 6 bases at V and 9 bases at J, with 20 bases between the two ends. The DNA of the CDR3 is TGTGCCAGCAGCCGGAGTGGGGCCGGCATCCGGGAGCTGTTTTTT. It is translated as CASSRSGAGIRELFF.

Worth noting for this clone: The junction departs from germline at one end; a sequencing error may be responsible. The same CDR3 arises from other DNA sequences in this sample as well. This chain links TRBV15 with TRBJ2-2; 8 nucleotides agree with TRBD2. Germline CDR1 reads LNHNV; CDR2 reads YYDKDF (reference sequence). The CDR3 runs to 17 residues. CDR3 loop: CATSRDRGGVRTGELFF. CDR3 in DNA: TGCGCCACCAGCAGAGACCGGGGGGGAGTTAGGACCGGGGAGCTGTTTTTT.

The V gene is TRBV4-3, the J gene TRBJ1-5; D possibly corresponds to TRBD1 (6 bases). Looked up from germline, CDR1 is LGHNA and CDR2 is YSLEER. The CDR3 length is 17 residues. V was shortened by 1 base and J by 2 bases, with 15 bases between the two germline ends. The CDR3 reads CASSQGGADWGNQPQHF. The CDR3 coding sequence is TGCGCCAGCAGCCAAGGGGGGGCCGATTGGGGCAATCAGCCCCAGCATTTT.

The rearrangement joins TRBV7-2 to TRBJ1-2, with TRBD1 matching over 7 bases. CDR3 size: 14 residues. The trim removed 7 bases at V and 7 bases at J, leaving 12 bases unmatched. Germline CDR1 is SGHTA and CDR2 is FQGNSA. This CDR3 is CASILDRSIFGYTF. CDR3 DNA sequence: TGTGCCAGCATCCTGGACAGGTCGATTTTTGGCTACACCTTC.

The chain combines TRBV5-1 with TRBJ2-7; 10 bases are shared with TRBD2. Germline-derived CDR1 and CDR2 are SGHRS and YFSETQ. The CDR3 extends over 17 amino acids. V shed 0 bases, J shed 2 bases, and the junction held 8 bases outside the gene matches. This CDR3 is CASSLVSSGGHPYEQYF. The CDR3 DNA sequence: TGCGCCAGCAGCTTGGTCTCTAGCGGGGGCCACCCCTACGAGCAGTACTTC.

The chain joins TRBV10-3 to TRBJ1-2, with 11 bases lining up with TRBD1. The trim removed 6 bases at V and 6 bases at J, leaving 6 bases unmatched. From germline, CDR1 is ENHRY and CDR2 SYGVKD. The CDR3 runs to 14 residues. The CDR3 DNA reads TGTGCCATCAGGGACAGGGGGCGCCCAAATGGCTACACCTTC. Protein product: CAIRDRGRPNGYTF.

The count of this clone is one. This chain links TRBV5-1 with TRBJ2-5; 7 nucleotides line up with TRBD2. The CDR3 loop spans 13 amino acids. V trimming: 7 bases; J trimming: 5 bases; junction bases outside the gene matches: 8. The germline V gene has CDR1 SGHRS and CDR2 YFSETQ. CDR3 residues: CASGSGGRETQYF. The CDR3 DNA sequence: TGCGCCAGCGGCTCGGGAGGACGGGAGACCCAGTACTTC. Looking up the rest from reference TRBV5-1 and TRBJ2-5 gives the full variable domain: KAGVTQTPRYLIKTRGQQVTLSCSPISGHRSVSWYQQTPGQGLQFLFEYFSETQRNKGNFPGRFSGRQFSNSRSEMNVSTLELGDSALYLCASGSGGRETQYFGPGTRLLVL.

This clone occurred a few times. The rearrangement joins TRBV5-1 to TRBJ1-3; 7 nucleotides align to TRBD1. J was trimmed by 0 bases and V by 4 bases; bases with no gene match: 10. The CDR3 has 17 residues. Per germline, CDR1 SGHRS and CDR2 YFSETQ. CDR3: CASSLRGQTGSGNTIYF. CDR3 nucleotide sequence: TGCGCCAGCAGCCTACGGGGACAGACTGGCTCTGGAAACACCATATATTTT.

This chain connects TRBV6-5 to TRBJ2-7; 10 bases match TRBD1. Germline V lookup: CDR1 MNHEY, CDR2 SVGAGI. The CDR3 contains 13 residues. The V gene end was trimmed by 7 bases and the J gene end by 5 bases; junction bases not matched to a gene: 5. The CDR3 here is CASKGTGAHEQYF. The CDR3 bases are TGTGCCAGCAAAGGGACAGGGGCCCACGAGCAGTACTTC.

This rearrangement joins TRBV6-2 or TRBV6-3 to TRBJ1-1; D gene unclear. The V end was cut by 2 bases, the J end by 0 bases, with 10 bases between. Germline loops: CDR1 MNHEY, CDR2 SVGEGT. The CDR3 runs 15 residues. The CDR3 loop reads CASSYGKKLNTEAFF. The CDR3 bases are TGTGCCAGCAGTTACGGCAAGAAATTGAACACTGAAGCTTTCTTT.

The rearrangement joins TRBV7-8 to TRBJ2-5; D is possibly TRBD1 or TRBD2 (5 bases each). The germline CDR1 and CDR2 sequences are SGHVS and FQNEAQ. The CDR3 totals 16 residues. Trimming shortened V by 4 bases and J by 1 base, and 16 bases separated the two germline ends. CDR3 sequence reads: CASSWRAGNRQETQYF. CDR3 nucleotide sequence: TGTGCCAGCAGCTGGCGGGCAGGGAACCGCCAAGAGACCCAGTACTTC.

The V call is TRBV2, the J call TRBJ2-1; tentative D call: TRBD1 (6 bases). CDR3 length equals 17 residues. The V and J ends lost 0 bases and 2 bases respectively, with 14 bases between them. Germline V gene sequence: CDR1 SNHLY, CDR2 FYNNEI. The chain's CDR3 is CASSEALTGRTYNEQFF. DNA for the CDR3: TGTGCCAGCAGTGAAGCGCTTACAGGGCGAACCTACAATGAGCAGTTCTTC.

V gene TRBV11-1 combines with J gene TRBJ2-2; D might be TRBD2 (6 bases). Germline CDR1 is SGHAT and CDR2 is FQDESV (reference sequence). There are 14 residues in the CDR3. Trimming removed 4 bases at V and 4 bases at J, with 10 bases between. The DNA of the CDR3 is TGTGCCAGCAGCTCCTCTAGCGTCACCGGGGAGCTGTTTTTT. This sequence encodes CASSSSSVTGELFF.

This chain joins TRBV9 and TRBJ1-3; D is unclear. The CDR3 is 14 residues long. V was shortened by 0 bases and J by 0 bases, with 4 bases between the two germline ends. Looked up from germline, CDR1 is SGDLS and CDR2 is YYNGEE. The CDR3 here is CASSVVGSGNTIYF. The CDR3 bases are TGTGCCAGCAGCGTAGTCGGCTCTGGAAACACCATATATTTT.

The chain is built from TRBV6-2 or TRBV6-3 and TRBJ1-1; D call uncertain. Trimming cost V 4 bases and J 3 bases, with 9 bases left between them. The germline CDR1 and CDR2 sequences are MNHEY and SVGEGT. This CDR3 region has 13 residues. Here the CDR3 DNA reads TGTGCCAGCAGTTCCCCTGGGGACACTGAAGCTTTCTTT. Translating it yields CASSSPGDTEAFF.